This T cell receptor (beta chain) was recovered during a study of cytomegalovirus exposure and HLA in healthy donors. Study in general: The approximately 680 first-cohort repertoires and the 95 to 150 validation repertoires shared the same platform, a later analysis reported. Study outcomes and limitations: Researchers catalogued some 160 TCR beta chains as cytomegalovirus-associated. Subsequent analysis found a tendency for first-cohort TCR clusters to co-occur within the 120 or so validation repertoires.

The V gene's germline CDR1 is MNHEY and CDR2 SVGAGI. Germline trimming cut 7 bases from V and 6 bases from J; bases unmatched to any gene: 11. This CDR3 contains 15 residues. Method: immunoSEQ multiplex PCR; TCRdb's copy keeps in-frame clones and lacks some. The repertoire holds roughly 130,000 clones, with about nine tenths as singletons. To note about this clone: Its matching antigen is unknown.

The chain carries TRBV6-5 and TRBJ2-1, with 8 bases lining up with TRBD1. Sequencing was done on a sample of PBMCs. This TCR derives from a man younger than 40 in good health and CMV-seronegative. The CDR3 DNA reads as TGTGCCAGCAACCCGCTCGGGACAGGAGCCAATGAGCAGTTCTTC. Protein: CASNPLGTGANEQFF.